The TCR beta chain described here comes from a study of T cell responses to AZD1222 COVID-19 vaccine. V was pared by 7 bases and J by 1 base, with 9 bases of the junction left unmatched. Germline CDR1 and CDR2: SGDLS and YYNGEE. This CDR3 comprises 16 residues. Study-level results: Among those given AZD1222, only 5 to 7 were seropositive at baseline. Spike-specific TCR breadth rose after two AZD1222 doses, and depth rose as well. The study reported that nearly half of spike-specific TCRs target unmutated variant regions. There were mostly white British donors and more females than males, and clonal diversity was possibly underestimated.

The repertoire was sequenced with immunoSEQ multiplex PCR; TCRdb's copy has only in-frame clones and lacks some. The sample contains some 110,000 clones, about 91% of which appear only once. Of note for this clone: Antigen unknown.

V is TRBV9 and J is TRBJ2-3, with 10 bases fitting TRBD2. The receptor comes from an adult in good health. Material: peripheral blood, obtained on day 0 of AZD1222 vaccination. As DNA, the CDR3 is TGTGCCAGCGCCGATGGAGCGGGAGGGGGCACAGATACGCAGTATTTT. It is translated as CASADGAGGGTDTQYF.